This entry concerns a single T cell receptor beta chain. Its antigen is unidentified. One junction end does not reproduce the germline sequence, and a read error may be involved. CDR3 size: 14 residues. The germline gives CDR1 SGHVS, CDR2 FNYEAQ. This entry belongs to a study of Siglec-9 on CD8 T cells in melanoma. Overall study results and limits: In melanoma tumors, a Siglec-9-marked effector memory CD8+ subset reportedly appeared to accumulate.

Generated by immunoSEQ multiplex PCR, the TCRdb table keeps only in-frame clones and is missing some. The table shows some 37,000 clones, with roughly four fifths occurring only once. The source material was Siglec-9- CD8+ T cells sorted from blood. The genes are TRBV7-6 and TRBJ2-5, with TRBD2 matching over 11 bases. This sequence was found in a human donor in good health. Written as DNA, the CDR3 is TGTGCCAGCAGCGTAGCGGGGGGGCCAGAGACCCAGTACTTC. Its protein is CASSVAGGPETQYF.